One sample yielded the 5 T cell receptor beta chains listed below, sequenced in a study of beta chain features in type 1 diabetes. Findings and limits, study-wide: Type 1 diabetes patients had moderately but significantly shorter TCRB CDR3s in all four CD4+ subsets.

Their antigens are not known. Since all of the isolated RNA was reverse transcribed, expressed TCRB transcripts were what got sequenced. The protocol was immunoSEQ multiplex PCR, while the TCRdb copy is restricted to in-frame clones and leaves out a portion. The profile shows a few hundred thousand clones, approximately 25% of them singletons. What was sequenced was naive CD4+ T cells from blood. The receptors come from a woman in her 30s with type 1 diabetes.

The rearrangement uses TRBV30 and TRBJ2-7, with TRBD2 matching 8 bases. The length of the CDR3 is 13 residues. The V segment lost 8 bases and the J segment 4 bases; nucleotides outside the gene matches: 10. CDR1 and CDR2 (germline): GTSNPN, SVGIG (reference sequence). The CDR3 protein is CAVAGGPPYEQYF. CDR3 coding DNA: TGTGCCGTTGCGGGAGGACCCCCATACGAGCAGTACTTC.

This clone was seen a few times. V usage is TRBV4-2 and J usage is TRBJ2-2, with 9 positions matching TRBD2. V dropped 1 base and J dropped 6; count of bases not matched to a gene: 6. Germline V CDR1 and CDR2: LGHNA, YNFKEQ. The CDR3 is 16 residues long. The CDR3 coding sequence is TGTGCCAGCAGCCAAGGGGGAGCGGGAGGCCCCGGGGAGCTGTTTTTT. Its translation is CASSQGGAGGPGELFF.

The CDR3 is CASSVGSSGNTIYF. The CDR3 coding sequence is TGTGCCAGCAGCGTAGGCAGCTCTGGAAACACCATATATTTT. The rearrangement uses TRBV9 and TRBJ1-3; no clear D gene. Germline CDR1 is SGDLS and CDR2 is YYNGEE. Trimming took 0 bases from V and 0 from J, leaving 4 bases between them. CDR3 length: 14 amino acids. Full variable domain (outside the CDR3, taken from reference TRBV9 and TRBJ1-3): DSGVTQTPKHLITATGQRVTLRCSPRSGDLSVYWYQQSLDQGLQFLIQYYNGEERAKGNILERFSAQQFPDLHSELNLSSLELGDSALYFCASSVGSSGNTIYFGEGSWLTVV.

This chain's CDR3 is CASSYSMREGGDEQFF. In DNA form, the CDR3 reads TGTGCCAGCAGTTACTCGATGCGGGAGGGCGGAGATGAGCAGTTCTTC. The V gene is TRBV6-5, the J gene TRBJ2-1; 9 bases are a match to TRBD2. Germline V gene data show CDR1 as MNHEY and CDR2 as SVGAGI. The CDR3 has 16 amino acids. J gave up 8 bases and V 0 bases, and 8 bases lay outside the gene matches.

The sample holds a few counts of this clone. The gene calls are TRBV13 and TRBJ1-1; D is undetermined. The length of the CDR3 is 14 residues. CDR1 and CDR2 (germline): PRHDT, FYEKMQ (reference sequence). The V gene lost 2 bases and the J gene lost 4 bases, with 11 bases spanning the gap. This CDR3 is CASSLRAGGTEAFF. The CDR3 coding sequence is TGTGCCAGCAGCTTACGGGCGGGCGGCACTGAAGCTTTCTTT.